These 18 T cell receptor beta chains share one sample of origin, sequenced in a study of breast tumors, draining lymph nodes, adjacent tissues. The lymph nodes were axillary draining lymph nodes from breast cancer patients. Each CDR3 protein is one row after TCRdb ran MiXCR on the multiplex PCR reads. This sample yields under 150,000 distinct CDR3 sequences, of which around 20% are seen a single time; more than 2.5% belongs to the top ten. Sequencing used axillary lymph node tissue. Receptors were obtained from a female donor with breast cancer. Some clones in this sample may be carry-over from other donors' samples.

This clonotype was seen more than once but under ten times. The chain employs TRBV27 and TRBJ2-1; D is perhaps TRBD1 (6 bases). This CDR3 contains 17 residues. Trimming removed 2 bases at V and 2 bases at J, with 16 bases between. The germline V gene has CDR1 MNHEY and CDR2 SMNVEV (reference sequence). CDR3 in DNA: TGTGCCAGCAGTTTAGGGATAGGGGGAGCCCCCTACAATGAGCAGTTCTTC. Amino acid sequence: CASSLGIGGAPYNEQFF.

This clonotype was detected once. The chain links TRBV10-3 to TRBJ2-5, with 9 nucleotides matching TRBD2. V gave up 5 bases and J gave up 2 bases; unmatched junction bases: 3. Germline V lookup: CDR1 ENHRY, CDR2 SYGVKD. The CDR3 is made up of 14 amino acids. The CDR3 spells CAISRTSDQETQYF. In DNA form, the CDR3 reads TGTGCCATCAGTAGGACTAGCGATCAAGAGACCCAGTACTTC.

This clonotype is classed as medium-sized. The CDR3 coding sequence is TGTGCCAGCAGCTCCGGGACAGGGGTAGAGACCCAGTACTTC. This codes for CASSSGTGVETQYF. This chain links TRBV5-5 with TRBJ2-5; 10 positions agree with TRBD1. The CDR3 extends over 14 amino acids. Germline assignment: CDR1 SGHKS and CDR2 YYEKEE (reference sequence). V shed 3 bases and J 4 bases; nucleotides not matched to a gene: 3.

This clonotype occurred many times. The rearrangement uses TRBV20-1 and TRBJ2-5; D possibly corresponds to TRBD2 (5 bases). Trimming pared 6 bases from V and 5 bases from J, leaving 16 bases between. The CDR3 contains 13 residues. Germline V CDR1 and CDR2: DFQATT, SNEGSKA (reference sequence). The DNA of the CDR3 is TGCAGTGCCGGAACTAGTGTGGGCGAGACCCAGTACTTC. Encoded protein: CSAGTSVGETQYF.

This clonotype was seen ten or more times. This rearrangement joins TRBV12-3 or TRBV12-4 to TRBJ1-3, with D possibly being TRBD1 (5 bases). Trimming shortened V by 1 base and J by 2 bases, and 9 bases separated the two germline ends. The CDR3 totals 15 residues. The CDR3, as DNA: TGTGCCAGCAGTTTAGGGACACCCACTGGAAACACCATATATTTT. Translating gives CASSLGTPTGNTIYF.

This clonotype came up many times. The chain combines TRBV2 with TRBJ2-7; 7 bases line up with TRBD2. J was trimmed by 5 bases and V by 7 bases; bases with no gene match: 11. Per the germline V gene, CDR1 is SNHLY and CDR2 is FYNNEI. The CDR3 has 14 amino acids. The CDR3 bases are TGTGCCAGCAAATTCGGCGGGAGTGGAGACGAGCAGTACTTC. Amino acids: CASKFGGSGDEQYF.

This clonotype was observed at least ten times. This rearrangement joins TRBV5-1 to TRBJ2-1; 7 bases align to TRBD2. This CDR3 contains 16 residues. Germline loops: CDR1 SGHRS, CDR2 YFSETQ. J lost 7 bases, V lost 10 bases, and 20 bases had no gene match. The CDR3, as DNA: TGCGCCGCGGAATATCGACGGGGGAGGGCCAGAAATGAGCAGTTCTTC. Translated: CAAEYRRGRARNEQFF.

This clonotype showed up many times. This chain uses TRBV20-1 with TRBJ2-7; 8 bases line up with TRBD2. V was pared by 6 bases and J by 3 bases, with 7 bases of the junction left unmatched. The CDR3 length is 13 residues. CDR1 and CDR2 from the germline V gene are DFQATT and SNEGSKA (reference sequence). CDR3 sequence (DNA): TGCAGTGCCAGCGGGGGTTTCCTCTACGAGCAGTACTTC. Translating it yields CSASGGFLYEQYF.

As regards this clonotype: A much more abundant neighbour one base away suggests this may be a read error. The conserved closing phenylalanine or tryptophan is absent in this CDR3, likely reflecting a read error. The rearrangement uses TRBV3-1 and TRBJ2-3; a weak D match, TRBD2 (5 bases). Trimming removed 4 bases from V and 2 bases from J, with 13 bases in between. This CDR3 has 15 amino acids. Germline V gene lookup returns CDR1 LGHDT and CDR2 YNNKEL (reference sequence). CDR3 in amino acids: CASSRRRLPTDTQYV. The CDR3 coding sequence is TGTGCCAGCAGCCGGAGGAGACTCCCCACAGATACGCAGTATGTT.

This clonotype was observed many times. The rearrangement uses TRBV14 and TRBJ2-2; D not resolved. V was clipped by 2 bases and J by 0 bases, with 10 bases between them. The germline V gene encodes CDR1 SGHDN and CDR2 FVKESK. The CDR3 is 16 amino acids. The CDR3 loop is CASSQRAPSNTGELFF. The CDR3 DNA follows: TGTGCCAGCAGCCAAAGAGCACCCTCGAACACCGGGGAGCTGTTTTTT.

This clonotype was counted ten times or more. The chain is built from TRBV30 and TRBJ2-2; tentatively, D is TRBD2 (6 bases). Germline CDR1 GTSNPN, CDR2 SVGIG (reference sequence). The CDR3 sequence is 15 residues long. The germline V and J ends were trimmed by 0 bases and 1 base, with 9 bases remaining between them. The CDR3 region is CAWSVSAGNTGELFF. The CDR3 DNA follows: TGTGCCTGGAGTGTTTCAGCGGGGAACACCGGGGAGCTGTTTTTT. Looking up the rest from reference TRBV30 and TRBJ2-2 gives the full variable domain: SQTIHQWPATLVQPVGSPLSLECTVEGTSNPNLYWYRQAAGRGLQLLFYSVGIGQISSEVPQNLSASRPQDRQFILSSKKLLLSDSGFYLCAWSVSAGNTGELFFGEGSRLTVL.

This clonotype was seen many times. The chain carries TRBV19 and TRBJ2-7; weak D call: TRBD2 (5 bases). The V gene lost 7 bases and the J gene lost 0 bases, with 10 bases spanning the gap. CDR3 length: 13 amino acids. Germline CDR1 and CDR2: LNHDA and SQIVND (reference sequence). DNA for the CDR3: TGTGCCAGTAACGGGGTAGCCTCCTACGAGCAGTACTTC. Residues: CASNGVASYEQYF.

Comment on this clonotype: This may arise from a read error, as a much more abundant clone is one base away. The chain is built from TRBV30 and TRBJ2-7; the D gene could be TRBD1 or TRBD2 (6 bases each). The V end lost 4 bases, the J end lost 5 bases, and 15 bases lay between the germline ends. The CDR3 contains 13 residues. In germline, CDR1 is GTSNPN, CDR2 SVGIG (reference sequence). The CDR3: CAWTQGGSNEQYF. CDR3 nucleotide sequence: TGTGCCTGGACCCAAGGGGGGAGCAACGAGCAGTACTTC.

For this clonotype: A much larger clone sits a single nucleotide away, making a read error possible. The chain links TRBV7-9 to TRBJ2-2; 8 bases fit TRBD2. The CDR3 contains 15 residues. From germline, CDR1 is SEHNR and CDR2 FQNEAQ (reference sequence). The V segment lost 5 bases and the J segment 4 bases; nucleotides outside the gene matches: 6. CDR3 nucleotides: TGTGCCAGCAGCGCGGGGGGAGTCAGCACCGGGGAGCTGTTTTTT. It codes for CASSAGGVSTGELFF.

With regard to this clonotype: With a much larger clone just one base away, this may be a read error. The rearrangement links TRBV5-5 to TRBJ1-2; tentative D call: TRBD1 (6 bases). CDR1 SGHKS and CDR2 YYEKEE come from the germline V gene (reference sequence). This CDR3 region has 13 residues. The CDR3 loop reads CASSLAGGFGCTF. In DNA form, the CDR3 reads TGTGCCAGCAGCTTAGCCGGGGGCTTCGGCTGCACCTTC. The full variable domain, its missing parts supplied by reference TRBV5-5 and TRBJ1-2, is DAGVTQSPTHLIKTRGQQVTLRCSPISGHKSVSWYQQVLGQGPQFIFQYYEKEERGRGNFPDRFSARQFPNYSSELNVNALLLGDSALYLCASSLAGGFGCTFGSGTRLTVV.

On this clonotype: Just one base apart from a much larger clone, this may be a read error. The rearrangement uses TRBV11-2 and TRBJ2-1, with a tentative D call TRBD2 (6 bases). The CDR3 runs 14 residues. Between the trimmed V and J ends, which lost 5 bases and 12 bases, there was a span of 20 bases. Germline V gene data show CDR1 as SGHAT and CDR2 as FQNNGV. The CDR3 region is CASSPQLGRIGQFF. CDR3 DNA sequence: TGTGCCAGCAGCCCCCAGTTGGGGAGGATAGGGCAGTTCTTC.

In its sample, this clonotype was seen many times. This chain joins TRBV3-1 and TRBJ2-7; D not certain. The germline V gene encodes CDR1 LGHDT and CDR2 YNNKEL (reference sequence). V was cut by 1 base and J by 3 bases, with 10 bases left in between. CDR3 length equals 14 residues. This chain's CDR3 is CASSQVPWGYEQYF. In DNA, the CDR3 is TGTGCCAGCAGCCAAGTGCCATGGGGCTACGAGCAGTACTTC.

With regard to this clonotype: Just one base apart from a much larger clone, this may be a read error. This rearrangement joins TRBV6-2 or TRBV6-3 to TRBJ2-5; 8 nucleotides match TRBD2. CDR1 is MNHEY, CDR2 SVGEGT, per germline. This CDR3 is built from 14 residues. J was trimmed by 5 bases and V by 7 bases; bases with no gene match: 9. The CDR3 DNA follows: TGTGCCAGCACCCCCCGGGGGGGAAGGGAGACCCAGTACTTC. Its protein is CASTPRGGRETQYF.